The 20 T cell receptor beta chains below all came from one sample that was sequenced in a study of blood T cells in healthy people across ages. Together with a sample-barcoded 5' primer, a J-beta primer mix was included in a second PCR lasting about 6 to 12 cycles. TCRdb analysed the 5' RACE reads with MiXCR anew, one entry per CDR3 protein. This table has 700,000 or so distinct CDR3 sequences, approximately 22% appearing once. Sequencing input: blood. The receptors come from a man in his sixties or seventies in good health.

The chain is built from TRBV7-2 and TRBJ1-1; D gene uncertain. The CDR3 is 13 residues long. V was clipped by 8 bases and J by 4 bases, with 14 bases between them. The germline CDR1 and CDR2 sequences are SGHTA and FQGNSA. The CDR3 DNA reads as TGTGCCAGCGGTGGGCGCTTCGGCACTGAAGCTTTCTTT. It specifies CASGGRFGTEAFF. Complete variable domain (other parts from reference TRBV7-2 and TRBJ1-1): GAGVSQSPSNKVTEKGKDVELRCDPISGHTALYWYRQSLGQGLEFLIYFQGNSAPDKSGLPSDRFSAERTGGSVSTLTIQRTQQEDSAVYLCASGGRFGTEAFFGQGTRLTVV.

The chain joins TRBV29-1 to TRBJ2-5, with D perhaps matching TRBD2 (6 bases). The CDR3 runs 15 residues. V was cut by 3 bases and J by 3 bases, with 17 bases left in between. Looked up from germline, CDR1 is SQVTM and CDR2 is ANQGSEA. This CDR3 is CSVEIAAGWEETQYF. The DNA for the CDR3 is TGCAGCGTTGAGATAGCGGCAGGGTGGGAAGAGACCCAGTACTTC.

This clonotype has more than one count but fewer than ten. CDR3 region: CASSNTGGAQYF. In DNA, the CDR3 is TGTGCCAGCAGTAATACGGGGGGTGCCCAGTACTTC. The V gene is TRBV6-6, the J gene TRBJ2-1, with 7 bases aligning to TRBD2. The J call is uncertain, as TRBJ2-5 better fits the DNA end. The CDR3 has 12 amino acids. Per the germline V gene, CDR1 is MNHNY and CDR2 is SVGAGI (reference sequence).

J is TRBJ2-3 and V is TRBV7-2; D is undetermined. The CDR3 spans 14 residues. Trimming cost V 1 base and J 5 bases, with 10 bases left between them. The germline CDR1 and CDR2 sequences are SGHTA and FQGNSA. In DNA, the CDR3 is TGTGCCAGCAGCTTAGTGAGTTCTGAAGATACGCAGTATTTT. Its translation is CASSLVSSEDTQYF.

This clonotype was picked up a small number of times. The DNA for the CDR3 is TGCAGTGCTAGGCTAACCGAGGCGGGAGGCCGTAATGAGCAGTTCTTC. It yields the protein CSARLTEAGGRNEQFF. The chain uses TRBV20-1 and TRBJ2-7; 8 bases agree with TRBD2. The J call could be wrong; TRBJ2-1 is a better fit for the DNA end. The CDR3 loop spans 16 amino acids. In germline, CDR1 is DFQATT, CDR2 SNEGSKA (reference sequence).

V gene TRBV19 combines with J gene TRBJ2-1; no clear D gene. The CDR3 is made up of 14 amino acids. CDR1 and CDR2 (germline): LNHDA, SQIVND (reference sequence). V gave up 5 bases and J gave up 3 bases, with 11 bases separating them. The CDR3, as DNA: TGTGCCAGTAGTTTTGGGCAGATCTACAATGAGCAGTTCTTC. Translating gives CASSFGQIYNEQFF.

The chain uses TRBV2 and TRBJ1-1, with no clear D. The CDR3 loop spans 14 amino acids. V shed 3 bases and J shed 4 bases, with 12 bases lying between them. Germline CDR1 reads SNHLY; CDR2 reads FYNNEI. In DNA form, the CDR3 reads TGTGCCAGCAGTGACAGGCGAATGGGCACTGAAGCTTTCTTT. Translating gives CASSDRRMGTEAFF.

V usage is TRBV28 and J usage is TRBJ2-2; no reliable D call. CDR3 length equals 14 residues. V lost 6 bases to trimming and J lost 7 bases, with 15 bases between them. The germline CDR1 and CDR2 sequences are MDHEN and SYDVKM. The CDR3 DNA follows: TGTGCCAGCAGCACGGGCCCCTTCTACGGGGAGCTGTTTTTT. Amino acid sequence: CASSTGPFYGELFF.

A word on this clonotype: At one of its ends the junction is not consistent with the germline gene, which may arise from a read error. The chain links TRBV12-3 or TRBV12-4 to TRBJ2-1, with 8 nucleotides matching TRBD1. The CDR3 extends over 12 amino acids. The CDR3 spells CANGWTEGQASF. CDR3 coding DNA: TGTGCCAACGGGTGGACCGAGGGACAGGCCAGTTTC.

V and J are TRBV6-2 or TRBV6-3 and TRBJ2-4, with a weak D call TRBD2 (6 bases). The CDR3 runs to 14 residues. The germline V gene encodes CDR1 MNHEY and CDR2 SVGEGT. Trimming took 4 bases from V and 9 from J, leaving 16 bases between them. The CDR3 here is CASSSWEVKPIQYF. CDR3 nucleotides: TGTGCCAGCAGTTCTTGGGAGGTCAAGCCCATTCAGTACTTC.

Only a few counts were recorded for this clonotype. The chain has TRBV29-1 and TRBJ1-2, with TRBD1 identical over 9 bases. The germline CDR1 and CDR2 sequences are SQVTM and ANQGSEA. The CDR3 is 11 residues long. Trimming at V came to 6 bases and at J to 6 bases, leaving 2 bases not matched to a gene. Here the CDR3 DNA reads TGCAGCGTCCGGGACAGGGATGGCTACACCTTC. Its protein product is CSVRDRDGYTF.

This clonotype showed up many times. The J gene is TRBJ2-1, the V gene TRBV29-1; D is undetermined. The CDR3 loop spans 14 amino acids. Germline CDR1 reads SQVTM; CDR2 reads ANQGSEA. Trimming stripped 3 bases from V and 6 bases from J, with 15 bases between. This CDR3 is CSVDNPRASNEQFF. The DNA of the CDR3 is TGCAGCGTTGACAACCCTCGGGCCTCCAATGAGCAGTTCTTC.

A word on this clonotype: One end of the junction fails to match germline, which may point to a read error. The V and J genes are TRBV7-9 and TRBJ2-5; a weak D match, TRBD2 (5 bases). The J call may be mistaken, given a closer DNA end match to TRBJ2-1. Per germline, CDR1 SEHNR and CDR2 FQNEAQ (reference sequence). The CDR3 covers 16 residues. The CDR3 reads CVSSLVSGGLNNEQFF. The CDR3 bases are TGTGTCAGCAGCTTAGTAAGTGGTGGACTTAACAATGAGCAGTTCTTC.

J is TRBJ2-5 and V is TRBV28, with a tentative D call TRBD2 (6 bases). Trimming removed 8 bases from V and 7 bases from J, with 17 bases in between. The germline V gene encodes CDR1 MDHEN and CDR2 SYDVKM. The length of the CDR3 is 13 residues. DNA of the CDR3: TGTGCCAGCCTAACGGGAGTCAGCCGGACCCAGTACTTC. This codes for CASLTGVSRTQYF.

The sample holds a few counts of this clonotype. J is TRBJ2-1 and V is TRBV6-2 or TRBV6-3; D may be TRBD2 (5 bases). Germline assignment: CDR1 MNHEY and CDR2 SVGEGT. V shed 10 bases and J shed 6 bases, with 16 bases lying between them. The CDR3 loop spans 13 amino acids. The CDR3 sequence is CATNALGGNEQFF. The CDR3 coding sequence is TGTGCCACCAATGCTCTAGGAGGCAATGAGCAGTTCTTC.

This clonotype occurred a few times. The V and J genes are TRBV5-1 and TRBJ2-3; D uncertain. The CDR3 loop spans 16 amino acids. Per the germline V gene, CDR1 is SGHRS and CDR2 is YFSETQ. Trimming left V 0 bases short and J 0 bases short, with 11 bases between. CDR3 DNA: TGCGCCAGCAGCTTGGTCGGCAAAGGTAGCACAGATACGCAGTATTTT. Translated: CASSLVGKGSTDTQYF.

The chain links TRBV14 to TRBJ1-2; perhaps TRBD1 as D (6 bases). Germline CDR1 is SGHDN and CDR2 is FVKESK. The CDR3 is made up of 13 amino acids. V shed 2 bases and J shed 6 bases, with 10 bases lying between them. The CDR3, as DNA: TGTGCCAGCAGCCAACTGGACAGCAATGGCTACACCTTC. Protein product: CASSQLDSNGYTF.

The chain combines TRBV7-2 with TRBJ2-5; D may correspond to TRBD1 or TRBD2 (6 bases each). The J call may be incorrect, as the DNA end agrees better with TRBJ2-1. The CDR3 spans 14 residues. The germline V gene has CDR1 SGHTA and CDR2 FQGNSA. The CDR3 region is CASSLTGASYEQFF. Here the CDR3 DNA reads TGTGCCAGCAGCCTGACGGGGGCCAGTTACGAGCAGTTCTTC.

The V gene is TRBV12-3 or TRBV12-4, the J gene TRBJ2-1; TRBD1 agrees at 7 bases. The trim removed 6 bases at V and 4 bases at J, leaving 12 bases unmatched. This CDR3 comprises 16 residues. DNA of the CDR3: TGTGCCAGCAGCCCAAATACAGGGGAGTCGTACAATGAGCAGTTCTTC. Protein product: CASSPNTGESYNEQFF.

A few counts support this clonotype. CDR3: CASSPRVLSTDTQYF. The DNA for the CDR3 is TGTGCCAGCAGCCCTAGAGTGCTTAGCACAGATACGCAGTATTTT. The V call is TRBV7-9, the J call TRBJ2-3, with no clear D. V dropped 5 bases and J dropped 0 bases, with 12 bases sitting between them. CDR3 length: 15 amino acids. The germline V gene has CDR1 SEHNR and CDR2 FQNEAQ (reference sequence).